The 15 T cell receptor beta chains below were found in one sample sequenced in a study of Ad26.COV2.S vaccination and SARS-CoV-2 variants. Treatment noted: roughly 19 received Ad26.COV2.S at low or high dose, single or two shots; several received placebo; per-sample allocation not given. Samples were taken on day 63 after the first vaccine or placebo injection. Measured with immunoSEQ multiplex PCR; TCRdb has only the in-frame clones, and not every one. The sample has approximately 250,000 clones, roughly 87% seen once; the top ten hold less than 3.5%. The source material was peripheral blood, sampled in a trial of Ad26.COV2.S vaccine versus placebo. The receptors originated from a person aged 18-60 years who received the Ad26.COV2.S COVID-19 vaccine or a placebo.

The chain combines TRBV5-4 with TRBJ2-1; D perhaps matches TRBD2 (6 bases). Germline assignment: CDR1 SGHNT and CDR2 YYREEE (reference sequence). This CDR3 comprises 13 residues. V gave up 2 bases and J gave up 9 bases, with 12 bases separating them. The CDR3 sequence: CASSLKTRSEQFF. The CDR3 nucleotides read TGTGCCAGCAGCTTAAAGACTAGGAGTGAGCAGTTCTTC.

The chain carries TRBV7-2 and TRBJ2-7; D is possibly TRBD1 or TRBD2 (5 bases each). This CDR3 comprises 14 residues. CDR1 is SGHTA, CDR2 FQGNSA, per germline. Trimming removed 1 base at V and 0 bases at J, with 7 bases between. The DNA for the CDR3 is TGTGCCAGCAGCTTAGAGGGGAGCTCCTACGAGCAGTACTTC. Translation: CASSLEGSSYEQYF.

This chain connects TRBV4-2 to TRBJ1-5; D might be TRBD1 (6 bases). The V end lost 5 bases, the J end lost 0 bases, and 8 bases lay between the germline ends. The length of the CDR3 is 14 residues. The germline gives CDR1 LGHNA, CDR2 YNFKEQ. CDR3 nucleotide sequence: TGTGCCAGCAGCGACAGGCCTAGCAATCAGCCCCAGCATTTT. It is translated as CASSDRPSNQPQHF.

This sequence joins TRBV6-5 and TRBJ2-3; D ambiguous. Trimming removed 6 bases from V and 2 bases from J, with 6 bases in between. CDR1 is MNHEY and CDR2 is SVGAGI in the germline V gene. This CDR3 contains 12 residues. CDR3: CASRRDTDTQYF. The CDR3 nucleotides read TGTGCCAGCAGGCGAGACACAGATACGCAGTATTTT.

The rearrangement uses TRBV6-2 or TRBV6-3 and TRBJ2-1; D ambiguous. Germline CDR1 MNHEY, CDR2 SVGEGT. The germline V and J ends were trimmed by 4 bases and 2 bases, with 18 bases remaining between them. This CDR3 comprises 17 residues. The CDR3 coding sequence is TGTGCCAGCAGTTTCGTCGCCTCAAGGAAGGCCTACAATGAGCAGTTCTTC. Translation gives CASSFVASRKAYNEQFF.

The chain employs TRBV6-6 and TRBJ1-3, with TRBD1 matching over 7 bases. CDR1 and CDR2 from the germline V gene are MNHNY and SVGAGI (reference sequence). This CDR3 region has 14 residues. With 5 bases clipped from V and 0 bases from J, the junction kept 1 base outside the gene matches. The CDR3 DNA reads as TGTGCCAGCAGTAACAGGGGCTCTGGAAACACCATATATTTT. It translates to CASSNRGSGNTIYF.

The chain recombines TRBV6-5 with TRBJ1-2; D is uncertain. CDR1 MNHEY and CDR2 SVGAGI come from the germline V gene. CDR3 length equals 13 residues. V dropped 6 bases and J dropped 0 bases, with 8 bases sitting between them. CDR3 sequence: CASRSDANYGYTF. The DNA for the CDR3 is TGTGCCAGCAGATCGGACGCTAACTATGGCTACACCTTC.

The chain uses TRBV6-5 and TRBJ2-7; D is perhaps TRBD1 (5 bases). The germline CDR1 and CDR2 sequences are MNHEY and SVGAGI. V was cut by 6 bases and J by 1 base, with 13 bases left in between. The CDR3 covers 14 residues. The CDR3 region is CASSLSGSSYEQYV. The CDR3 DNA follows: TGTGCCAGCAGCCTTTCAGGGTCTTCCTACGAGCAGTACGTC.

The gene calls are TRBV4-1 and TRBJ1-5, with TRBD1 matching over 10 bases. Germline CDR1 and CDR2: MGHRA and YSYEKL. The CDR3 extends over 20 amino acids. The junction had 12 bases not matched to a gene; V was cut back by 1 base and J by 0 bases. The CDR3 is CASSQAPPGQGLPSNQPQHF. CDR3 bases: TGCGCCAGCAGCCAAGCACCACCGGGACAGGGGCTCCCTAGCAATCAGCCCCAGCATTTT.

This chain links TRBV7-8 with TRBJ1-3; TRBD1 matches at 8 bases. The V and J ends lost 6 bases and 4 bases, in that order; junction bases with no gene match: 5. Germline CDR1 and CDR2: SGHVS and FQNEAQ. CDR3 length equals 14 residues. CDR3 nucleotide sequence: TGTGCCAGCAGTCAGGGGGCGTCCGGAAACACCATATATTTT. Protein product: CASSQGASGNTIYF.

This chain joins TRBV18 and TRBJ1-3; 9 bases are a match to TRBD1. The germline V gene encodes CDR1 KGHSH and CDR2 LQKENI. The CDR3 loop spans 15 amino acids. Trimming cost V 0 bases and J 3 bases; bases outside gene matches: 0. CDR3 DNA: TGTGCCAGCTCACCACCGGACAGGGGTGGAAACACCATATATTTT. It specifies CASSPPDRGGNTIYF. The complete variable domain, with remaining parts taken from reference TRBV18 and TRBJ1-3, reads NAGVMQNPRHLVRRRGQEARLRCSPMKGHSHVYWYRQLPEEGLKFMVYLQKENIIDESGMPKERFSAEFPKEGPSILRIQQVVRGDSAAYFCASSPPDRGGNTIYFGEGSWLTVV.

This rearrangement joins TRBV7-9 to TRBJ2-1; no firm D call. The CDR3 length is 13 residues. The V gene's germline CDR1 is SEHNR and CDR2 FQNEAQ (reference sequence). V gave up 5 bases and J gave up 0 bases, with 5 bases separating them. The CDR3 coding sequence is TGTGCCAGCAGCCCAAACTCCTACAATGAGCAGTTCTTC. Its translation: CASSPNSYNEQFF.

This rearrangement joins TRBV3-1 (or the pseudogene TRBV3-2) to TRBJ1-2, with D possibly matching TRBD1 (6 bases). The CDR3 is made up of 14 amino acids. V lost 5 bases to trimming and J lost 8 bases, with 18 bases between them. Germline lookup yields CDR1 LGHDT and CDR2 YNNKEL (reference sequence). This CDR3 is CASSSLGRGRGYTF. Written as DNA, the CDR3 is TGTGCCAGCAGCTCCCTCGGCAGGGGCAGGGGCTACACCTTC.

The chain is built from TRBV5-5 and TRBJ2-3; 16 bases line up with TRBD2. Trimming took 4 bases from V and 0 from J; bases not matched to a gene: 5. The CDR3 runs 18 residues. CDR1 SGHKS and CDR2 YYEKEE come from the germline V gene (reference sequence). As DNA, the CDR3 is TGTGCCAGCAGCCCACCGGGACTAGCGGGGGGGAGCACAGATACGCAGTATTTT. This codes for CASSPPGLAGGSTDTQYF. The variable domain in full, completed from reference TRBV5-5 and TRBJ2-3, reads DAGVTQSPTHLIKTRGQQVTLRCSPISGHKSVSWYQQVLGQGPQFIFQYYEKEERGRGNFPDRFSARQFPNYSSELNVNALLLGDSALYLCASSPPGLAGGSTDTQYFGPGTRLTVL.

This chain links TRBV4-2 with TRBJ2-1; possibly TRBD1 or TRBD2 for D (5 bases each). Germline V gene data show CDR1 as LGHNA and CDR2 as YNFKEQ. The CDR3 runs to 13 residues. The germline V and J ends were trimmed by 4 bases and 8 bases, with 12 bases remaining between them. As DNA, the CDR3 is TGTGCCAGCAGCCCGGGACCCAGGGATGAGCAGTTCTTC. This codes for CASSPGPRDEQFF.